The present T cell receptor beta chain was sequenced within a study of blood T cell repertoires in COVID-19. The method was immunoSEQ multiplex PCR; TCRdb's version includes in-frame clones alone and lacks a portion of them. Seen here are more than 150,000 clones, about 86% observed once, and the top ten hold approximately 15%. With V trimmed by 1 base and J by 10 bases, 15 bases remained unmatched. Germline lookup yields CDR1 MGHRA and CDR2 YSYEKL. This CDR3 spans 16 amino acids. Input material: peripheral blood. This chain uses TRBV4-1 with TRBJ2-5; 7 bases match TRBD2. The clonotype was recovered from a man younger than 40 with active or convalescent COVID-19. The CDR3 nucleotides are TGCGCCAGCAGCCAAGTCGGGGGGACCAAGCCTGGGAGCCAGTACTTC. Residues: CASSQVGGTKPGSQYF.